This T cell receptor (beta chain) was observed in a study of shared clonotypes between healthy human individuals. Study conclusions and caveats: Tissue TCR repertoires likely differ from these blood-only repertoires.

Turning to this clone: The target antigen is unknown.

V dropped 3 bases and J dropped 4; count of bases not matched to a gene: 6. This CDR3 comprises 14 residues. Germline lookup yields CDR1 SGHTA and CDR2 FQGNSA. Profiling relied on immunoSEQ multiplex PCR, and the TCRdb table lists in-frame clones only, not all of them. The sample yields about 650,000 clones, roughly 95% seen once. Terminally differentiated effector memory CD45RA+ cells were excluded from the naive CD8 cells, which were CD45RO-negative and positively selected for CCR7. Donors comprised only Caucasian adults living in Nashville, Tennessee. This rearrangement joins TRBV7-2 to TRBJ2-7; 7 bases are a match to TRBD2. The sample comprised naive CD8+ T cells sorted from blood. This receptor was identified in a young woman in good health. CDR3 nucleotide sequence: TGTGCCAGCAGCTTGGGCGGGAGTCAATACGAGCAGTACTTC. Translation gives CASSLGGSQYEQYF.